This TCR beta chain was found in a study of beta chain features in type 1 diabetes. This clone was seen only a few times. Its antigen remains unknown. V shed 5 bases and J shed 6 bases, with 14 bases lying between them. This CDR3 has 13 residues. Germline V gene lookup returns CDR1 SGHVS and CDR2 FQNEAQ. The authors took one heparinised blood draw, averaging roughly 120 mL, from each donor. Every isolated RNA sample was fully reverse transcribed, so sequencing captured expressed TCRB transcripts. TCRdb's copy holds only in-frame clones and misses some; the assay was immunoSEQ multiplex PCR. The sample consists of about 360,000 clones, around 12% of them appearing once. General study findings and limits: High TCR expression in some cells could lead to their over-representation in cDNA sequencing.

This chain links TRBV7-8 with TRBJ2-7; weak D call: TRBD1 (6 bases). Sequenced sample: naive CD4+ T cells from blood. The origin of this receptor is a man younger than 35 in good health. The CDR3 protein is CASSRIDRTEQYF. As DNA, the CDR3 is TGTGCCAGCAGCAGAATAGACAGGACCGAGCAGTACTTC.